This T cell receptor (beta chain) appears in the sequencing data of a study of T-cell memory formation after mild COVID-19. Via MiXCR, TCRdb re-called the 5' RACE reads, giving one row per CDR3 protein. The sample shows roughly 600,000 distinct CDR3 sequences, approximately 18% of them seen only once. The germline V and J ends were trimmed by 6 bases and 4 bases, with 10 bases remaining between them. This CDR3 has 13 amino acids. The sequence derives from an adult woman who had mild COVID-19 (a few samples of this study predate the infection). Cell type and time point are not known. The V gene is TRBV12-3 or TRBV12-4, the J gene TRBJ2-1; D may be TRBD1 (5 bases). The material sequenced was PBMCs or a T cell subset sorted from them (not recorded which). The CDR3 is CASSTTDYNEQFF. CDR3 sequence (DNA): TGTGCCAGCAGCACGACAGATTACAATGAGCAGTTCTTC.